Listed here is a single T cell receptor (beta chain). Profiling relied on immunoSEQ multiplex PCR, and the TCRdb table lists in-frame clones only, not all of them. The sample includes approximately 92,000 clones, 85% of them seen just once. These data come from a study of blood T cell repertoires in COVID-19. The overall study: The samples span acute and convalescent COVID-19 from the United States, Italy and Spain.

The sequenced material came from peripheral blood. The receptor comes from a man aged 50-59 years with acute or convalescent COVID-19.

The CDR3: CAGTGGVSYEQYF. The DNA for the CDR3 is TGTGCCGGGACCGGAGGGGTATCCTACGAGCAGTACTTC. This chain joins TRBV30 and TRBJ2-7; TRBD2 is a possible D gene (6 bases). The germline V and J ends were trimmed by 8 bases and 1 base, with 15 bases remaining between them. CDR1 GTSNPN and CDR2 SVGIG come from the germline V gene (reference sequence). The CDR3 is 13 amino acids.